A selection of T cell receptor beta chains follows, all from one sample in a study of blood T cell repertoires in COVID-19. The protocol was immunoSEQ multiplex PCR, while the TCRdb copy is restricted to in-frame clones and leaves out a portion. This sample has 200,000 to 250,000 clones, with about 88% found just once. The sample taken for sequencing was peripheral blood. Receptors originate from a woman aged 45-59 years with COVID-19, enrolled during active disease. The CDR3 runs from the conserved cysteine through the conserved F or W. D genes are given only for firm matches. Clone size is stated in some rows and not others, as once, few, many or a class when expanded.

DNA,CDR3,D,J,V,size
TGTGCCAGTAGTATAGGAAACCTAGCGGGACCCTCTGGGGCCAACGTCCTGACTTTC,CASSIGNLAGPSGANVLTF,TRBD2,TRBJ2-6,TRBV19,.
TGTGCCAGCAGTTGGGGACAGGGCAGCTACGAGCAGTACTTC,CASSWGQGSYEQYF,TRBD1,TRBJ2-7,TRBV27,.
TGTGCCAGCAGCGTAGGTACTAGCGGATACACCGGGGAGCTGTTTTTT,CASSVGTSGYTGELFF,TRBD2,TRBJ2-2,TRBV9,.
TGTGCCAGCAGTCTAGGGACAAATAATTCACCCCTCCACTTT,CASSLGTNNSPLHF,.,TRBJ1-6,TRBV2,.
TGCAGCGTTGCCACAGGGTCCACTAATGAAAAACTGTTTTTT,CSVATGSTNEKLFF,.,TRBJ1-4,TRBV29-1,.
TGTGCCAGCAGCGCCGGTCGAGGCTATGGCTACACCTTC,CASSAGRGYGYTF,.,TRBJ1-2,TRBV9,.
TGTGCCAGCAGTTACCGACAGTACTCTGGGGCCAACGTCCTGACTTTC,CASSYRQYSGANVLTF,.,TRBJ2-6,TRBV13,.
TGTGCCAGCAGTCCTTACAGGGAACTCAACTATGGCTACACCTTC,CASSPYRELNYGYTF,.,TRBJ1-2,TRBV28,.
TGTGCCAGCAGCCAGGGGAGACTAGCGGATACGCAGTATTTT,CASSQGRLADTQYF,TRBD2,TRBJ2-3,TRBV14,.
TGTGCCAGCAGGAGCGGGAGGGTGAATGAGCAGTTCTTC,CASRSGRVNEQFF,TRBD2,TRBJ2-1,TRBV2,few
TGTGCCACCAGTGGCCCGACAGGGGGCCGCACAGATACGCAGTATTTT,CATSGPTGGRTDTQYF,TRBD1,TRBJ2-3,TRBV24-1,.
TGTGCCAGCAGTTACCTGGGACAGGGGGCAGGTCATGAGCAGTTCTTC,CASSYLGQGAGHEQFF,TRBD1,TRBJ2-1,TRBV6-2/TRBV6-3,.
TGTGCCAGCAGCGGCAGACAGGGCGGTGAAGCTTTCTTT,CASSGRQGGEAFF,TRBD1,TRBJ1-1,TRBV11-3,.
TGTGCCAGCAGCTTGATTAGCGGGTCGAGCACAGATACGCAGTATTTT,CASSLISGSSTDTQYF,TRBD2,TRBJ2-3,TRBV5-5,.
TGCGCCAGCCGGCGCAGGGGCGGCGGGGAGCTGTTTTTT,CASRRRGGGELFF,.,TRBJ2-2,TRBV10-1,.
TGTGCCAGCAGCTACCCCCGGGACAGGGGGCCGCACGAGCAGTACTTC,CASSYPRDRGPHEQYF,TRBD1,TRBJ2-7,TRBV7-8,.
TGTGCCAGCAGTTACGGGAATACAGGGCCAGATACGCAGTATTTT,CASSYGNTGPDTQYF,.,TRBJ2-3,TRBV6-5,few
TGTGCCAGCAGCCGATCCCGGACAGGGGGCCATAGCAATCAGCCCCAGCATTTT,CASSRSRTGGHSNQPQHF,TRBD1,TRBJ1-5,TRBV6-6,.
TGTGCCAGCAGCCTAGAGGGCCGAGCGAACACTGAAGCTTTCTTT,CASSLEGRANTEAFF,.,TRBJ1-1,TRBV2,few
TGTGCCAGCAGCACCCACCTTAGCGGGGGGCTCCCATACAATGAGCAGTTCTTC,CASSTHLSGGLPYNEQFF,.,TRBJ2-1,TRBV21-1,.